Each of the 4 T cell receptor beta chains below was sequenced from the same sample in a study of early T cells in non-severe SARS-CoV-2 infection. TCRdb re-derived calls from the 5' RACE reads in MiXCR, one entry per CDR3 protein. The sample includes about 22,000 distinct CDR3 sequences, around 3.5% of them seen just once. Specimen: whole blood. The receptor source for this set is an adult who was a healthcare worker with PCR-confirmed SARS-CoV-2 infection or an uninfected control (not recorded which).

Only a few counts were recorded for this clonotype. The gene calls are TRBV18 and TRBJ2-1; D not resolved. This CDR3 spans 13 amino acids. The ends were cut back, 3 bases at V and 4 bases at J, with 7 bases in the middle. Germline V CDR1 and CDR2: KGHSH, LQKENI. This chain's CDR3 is CASSPGSYNEQFF. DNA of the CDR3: TGTGCCAGCTCACCGGGCAGTTACAATGAGCAGTTCTTC.

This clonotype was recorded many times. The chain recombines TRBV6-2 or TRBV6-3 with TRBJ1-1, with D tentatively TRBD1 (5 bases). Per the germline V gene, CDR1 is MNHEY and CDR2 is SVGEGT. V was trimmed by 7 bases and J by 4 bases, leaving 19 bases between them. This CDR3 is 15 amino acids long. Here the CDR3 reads CASIGKGIRSTEAFF. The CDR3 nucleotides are TGTGCCAGCATCGGAAAGGGGATAAGGTCCACTGAAGCTTTCTTT.

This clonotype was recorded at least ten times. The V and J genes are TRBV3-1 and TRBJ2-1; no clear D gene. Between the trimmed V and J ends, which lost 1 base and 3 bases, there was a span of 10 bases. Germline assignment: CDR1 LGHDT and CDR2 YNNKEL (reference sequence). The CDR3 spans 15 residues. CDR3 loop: CASSQGPTNYNEQFF. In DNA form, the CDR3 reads TGTGCCAGCAGCCAAGGACCCACTAACTACAATGAGCAGTTCTTC.

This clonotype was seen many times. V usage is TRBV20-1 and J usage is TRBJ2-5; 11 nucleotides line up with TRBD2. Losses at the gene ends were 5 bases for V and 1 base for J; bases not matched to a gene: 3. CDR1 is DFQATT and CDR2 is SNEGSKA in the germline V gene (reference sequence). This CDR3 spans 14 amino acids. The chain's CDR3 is CSAGGLAAQETQYF. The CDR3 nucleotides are TGCAGTGCTGGGGGACTAGCGGCCCAAGAGACCCAGTACTTC.